These T cell receptor beta chains were read from a single sample in a study of a mutant IDH1 vaccine in newly diagnosed glioma. Repertoires were generated with immunoSEQ multiplex PCR, while TCRdb's copy carries only in-frame clones and drops some. The sample holds 50,000 to 70,000 clones, roughly 84% seen once. Their antigens remain unidentified. Source: PBMCs, taken from a glioma patient whose treatment included an IDH1 peptide vaccine. These receptors all come from a man aged 30 to 45 with glioma. The CDR3 runs from the conserved cysteine through the conserved F or W. The D gene is left open where the match is weak. Clone size, where shown, is once, few, many, or a class for clones that have expanded.

14	NA	TRBV5-1	NA	TRBJ1-1	CASSFGDGNTEAFF	TGCGCCAGCAGCTTTGGCGACGGGAACACTGAAGCTTTCTTT
13	NA	TRBV6-4	TRBD1	TRBJ1-2	CASSETGELGYTF	TGTGCCAGCAGTGAAACAGGGGAACTTGGCTACACCTTC
14	NA	TRBV18	NA	TRBJ1-1	CASSPRSANTEAFF	TGTGCCAGCTCACCACGATCAGCTAACACTGAAGCTTTCTTT
13	NA	TRBV27	NA	TRBJ2-7	CASSLDILYEQYF	TGTGCCAGCAGCTTGGACATATTATACGAGCAGTACTTC
15	once	TRBV18	TRBD2	TRBJ2-1	CASRRLAGAYNEQFF	TGTGCCAGCCGCCGACTAGCGGGGGCCTACAATGAGCAGTTCTTC
15	once	TRBV6-5	TRBD1	TRBJ1-2	CASSYSWTGNYGYTF	TGTGCCAGCAGTTACTCTTGGACAGGGAACTATGGCTACACCTTC
17	NA	TRBV5-1	NA	TRBJ2-2	CASSLELGAVNTGELFF	TGCGCCAGCAGCTTGGAACTGGGGGCCGTGAACACCGGGGAGCTGTTTTTT
16	few	TRBV2	TRBD2	TRBJ2-7	CASSVTGLAGDYEQYF	TGTGCCAGCAGTGTGACCGGACTAGCGGGGGACTACGAGCAGTACTTC
17	NA	TRBV19	NA	TRBJ1-3	CASSSPRAANSGNTIYF	TGTGCCAGTAGTAGCCCGCGCGCGGCTAACTCTGGAAACACCATATATTTT
17	NA	TRBV18	NA	TRBJ2-2	CASSPPQRPGITGELFF	TGTGCCAGCTCACCCCCCCAACGCCCCGGGATCACCGGGGAGCTGTTTTTT
15	NA	TRBV19	TRBD1	TRBJ1-5	CASFFPGQGNQPQHF	TGTGCCAGTTTCTTTCCGGGACAGGGCAATCAGCCCCAGCATTTT
17	NA	TRBV4-1	TRBD1	TRBJ2-7	CASSQDSGTGPRGEQYF	TGCGCCAGCAGCCAAGACTCTGGGACAGGACCAAGAGGCGAGCAGTACTTC
12	NA	TRBV5-1	NA	TRBJ1-2	CASGHGNYGYTF	TGCGCCAGTGGACACGGAAACTATGGCTACACCTTC
17	NA	TRBV2	TRBD2	TRBJ2-7	CASSDVLAGGWGYEQYF	TGTGCCAGCAGTGACGTACTAGCGGGGGGATGGGGGTACGAGCAGTACTTC
15	NA	TRBV7-2	TRBD2	TRBJ2-1	CASSLIGGGRDEQFF	TGTGCCAGCAGCTTAATTGGCGGGGGTAGGGATGAGCAGTTCTTC
15	NA	TRBV7-9	NA	TRBJ2-2	CASSPPIANTGELFF	TGTGCCAGCAGTCCCCCCATCGCGAACACCGGGGAGCTGTTTTTT
15	NA	TRBV6-5	NA	TRBJ1-2	CASSTGLRDGYGYTF	TGTGCCAGCAGTACGGGGCTCCGGGACGGCTATGGCTACACCTTC
14	few	TRBV4-2	NA	TRBJ1-5	CASSQESGEQPQHF	TGTGCCAGCAGCCAAGAATCGGGGGAACAGCCCCAGCATTTT
14	NA	TRBV6-5	TRBD1	TRBJ2-7	CASRRQGISYEQYF	TGTGCCAGCAGACGACAGGGTATCTCCTACGAGCAGTACTTC
11	NA	TRBV11-2	NA	TRBJ2-3	CASTPLDTQYF	TGTGCCAGCACCCCCCTAGATACGCAGTATTTT
17	NA	TRBV7-8	NA	TRBJ2-7	CASSSPPQGLSSYEQYF	TGTGCCAGCAGCTCACCTCCGCAGGGACTTTCCTCCTACGAGCAGTACTTC
14	NA	TRBV13	NA	TRBJ2-7	CASSLRRSSYEQYF	TGTGCCAGCAGCCTCCGGCGGAGCTCCTACGAGCAGTACTTC
16	NA	TRBV5-8	NA	TRBJ2-2	CASSLEVGANTGELFF	TGTGCCAGCAGCTTGGAAGTGGGGGCCAACACCGGGGAGCTGTTTTTT
11	NA	TRBV20-1	NA	TRBJ1-4	CGCWGDEKLFF	TGCGGATGTTGGGGGGATGAAAAACTGTTTTTT
15	few	TRBV5-6	NA	TRBJ1-1	CASSLRGPPDTEAFF	TGTGCCAGCAGCTTGAGAGGACCCCCGGATACTGAAGCTTTCTTT
15	few	TRBV5-1	NA	TRBJ2-3	CASSLLGRGTDTQYF	TGCGCCAGCAGCTTGTTGGGCAGGGGAACAGATACGCAGTATTTT
13	NA	TRBV2	NA	TRBJ1-2	CASSGVPTYGYTF	TGTGCCAGCAGCGGGGTGCCCACCTATGGCTACACCTTC
14	NA	TRBV18	NA	TRBJ2-5	CASSPPGPQETQYF	TGTGCCAGCTCACCACCCGGACCCCAAGAGACCCAGTACTTC
16	NA	TRBV4-1	NA	TRBJ2-7	CASSLTGGPYTYEQYF	TGCGCCAGCAGCCTTACCGGAGGGCCATATACCTACGAGCAGTACTTC
15	NA	TRBV2	TRBD1	TRBJ1-6	CASSIRQGPTSPLHF	TGTGCCAGCAGTATACGACAGGGCCCTACTTCACCCCTCCACTTT
16	medium-sized	TRBV4-1	TRBD2	TRBJ2-7	CASSQPPTGGSREQYF	TGCGCCAGCAGCCAGCCGCCCACCGGGGGGAGTCGCGAGCAGTACTTC
13	NA	TRBV6-1	NA	TRBJ1-5	CASSDHRNQPQHF	TGTGCCAGCAGTGACCACAGGAATCAGCCCCAGCATTTT
15	NA	TRBV5-4	NA	TRBJ2-2	CASSPRGARTGELFF	TGTGCCAGCAGCCCTCGGGGGGCGAGAACCGGGGAGCTGTTTTTT
15	NA	TRBV18	NA	TRBJ1-1	CASSPEDNGRPAAFF	TGTGCCAGCTCACCAGAGGATAACGGGAGACCCGCAGCTTTCTTT
15	NA	TRBV25-1	NA	TRBJ1-1	CASSELRRMNTEAFF	TGTGCCAGCAGTGAACTGAGAAGAATGAACACTGAAGCTTTCTTT
13	NA	TRBV7-8	NA	TRBJ2-1	CASSLAPGSEQFF	TGTGCCAGCAGCTTAGCCCCAGGGAGTGAGCAGTTCTTC
13	NA	TRBV2	NA	TRBJ2-7	CASRDDRIGEQYF	TGTGCCAGCAGGGACGACAGGATTGGCGAGCAGTACTTC
16	NA	TRBV5-4	TRBD2	TRBJ2-2	CASSLVTSGPLGELFF	TGTGCCAGCAGCTTGGTCACTAGCGGCCCCCTTGGGGAGCTGTTTTTT
11	NA	TRBV19	NA	TRBJ2-2	CATAYTGELFF	TGTGCCACGGCCTACACCGGGGAGCTGTTTTTT
14	few	TRBV27	NA	TRBJ2-7	CASRTASLSYEQYF	TGTGCCAGCAGAACGGCCTCCCTCTCCTACGAGCAGTACTTC
16	NA	TRBV5-1	TRBD1	TRBJ2-1	CASSLGGQNSYNEQFF	TGCGCCAGCAGCTTGGGGGGACAGAATTCGTACAATGAGCAGTTCTTC
14	NA	TRBV25-1	NA	TRBJ1-1	CASSGGGMNTEAFF	TGTGCCAGCAGTGGCGGGGGAATGAACACTGAAGCTTTCTTT
14	NA	TRBV2	TRBD1	TRBJ2-6	CASSRGLGANVLTF	TGTGCCAGCAGCAGGGGGCTTGGGGCCAACGTCCTGACTTTC
14	NA	TRBV5-1	TRBD2	TRBJ2-7	CASSFSGGAYEQYF	TGCGCCAGCAGCTTTAGCGGGGGGGCTTACGAGCAGTACTTC
14	NA	TRBV29-1	TRBD1	TRBJ1-1	CSVVDRGLVTEAFF	TGCAGCGTTGTGGACAGGGGTTTGGTGACTGAAGCTTTCTTT
12	once	TRBV7-9	NA	TRBJ2-1	CASSPGGAWQFF	TGTGCCAGCAGCCCGGGCGGGGCGTGGCAGTTCTTC
15	NA	TRBV28	NA	TRBJ1-1	CASSLRWQSNTEAFF	TGTGCCAGCAGCCTGAGGTGGCAATCCAACACTGAAGCTTTCTTT
15	NA	TRBV19	TRBD1	TRBJ2-2	CASRTGQGATGELFF	TGTGCCAGTAGGACGGGACAGGGGGCGACCGGGGAGCTGTTTTTT
16	NA	TRBV7-2	TRBD2	TRBJ2-3	CASSPGGGPHTDTQYF	TGTGCCAGCAGCCCGGGCGGGGGGCCCCACACAGATACGCAGTATTTT
12	NA	TRBV28	NA	TRBJ2-7	CASTHGEYEQYF	TGTGCCAGCACCCATGGGGAATACGAGCAGTACTTC
15	NA	TRBV5-4	NA	TRBJ2-2	CASSLAKGYTGELFF	TGTGCCAGCAGCTTGGCCAAAGGGTACACCGGGGAGCTGTTTTTT
18	NA	TRBV21-1	NA	TRBJ2-4	CASSRGPRPQVAKNIQYF	TGTGCCAGCAGCCGGGGACCCAGGCCGCAAGTAGCCAAAAACATTCAGTACTTC
16	NA	TRBV18	TRBD2	TRBJ2-2	CASSPVPGGPSGELFF	TGTGCCAGCTCCCCTGTACCGGGGGGGCCCTCCGGGGAGCTGTTTTTT